This record concerns one T cell receptor beta chain sequence. The data belong to a study of shared clonotypes between healthy human individuals. Study-wide context: Three men and a couple of women, aged 18 to 49, were donors.

The germline V gene encodes CDR1 MNHEY and CDR2 SMNVEV (reference sequence). Trimming shortened V by 9 bases and J by 2 bases, and 14 bases separated the two germline ends. The CDR3 loop spans 14 amino acids. The assay ran at deep level. Profiled with immunoSEQ multiplex PCR; TCRdb holds only in-frame clones, not every one. The profile shows 450,000 to 600,000 clones, around three quarters of them singletons. The TCR originated in a woman aged 40 to 49 in good health. Some clones in this sample may be carry-over from other donors' samples. The sample comprised PBMCs. The chain has TRBV27 and TRBJ2-1; D might be TRBD1 (6 bases). The CDR3 region has the DNA TGTGCCAGTACGGACAGACCGGCCTACAATGAGCAGTTCTTC. Translated: CASTDRPAYNEQFF.